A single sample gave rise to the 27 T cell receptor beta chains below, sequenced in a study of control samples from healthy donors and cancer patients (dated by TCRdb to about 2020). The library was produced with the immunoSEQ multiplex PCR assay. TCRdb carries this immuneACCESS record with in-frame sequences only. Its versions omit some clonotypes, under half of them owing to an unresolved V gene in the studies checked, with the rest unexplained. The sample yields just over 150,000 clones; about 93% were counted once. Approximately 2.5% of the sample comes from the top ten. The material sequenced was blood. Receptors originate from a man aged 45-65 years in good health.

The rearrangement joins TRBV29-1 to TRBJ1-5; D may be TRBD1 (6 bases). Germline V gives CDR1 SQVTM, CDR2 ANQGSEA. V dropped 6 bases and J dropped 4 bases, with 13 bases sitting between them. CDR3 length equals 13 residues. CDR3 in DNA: TGCAGCGTAGGGGGGGCTTTGAATCAGCCCCAGCATTTT. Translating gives CSVGGALNQPQHF.

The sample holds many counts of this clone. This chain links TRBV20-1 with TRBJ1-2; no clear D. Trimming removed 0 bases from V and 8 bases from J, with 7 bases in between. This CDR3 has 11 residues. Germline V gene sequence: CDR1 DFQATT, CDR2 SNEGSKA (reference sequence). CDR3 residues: CSARDLGGYTF. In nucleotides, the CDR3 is TGCAGTGCTAGAGATCTGGGAGGCTACACCTTC.

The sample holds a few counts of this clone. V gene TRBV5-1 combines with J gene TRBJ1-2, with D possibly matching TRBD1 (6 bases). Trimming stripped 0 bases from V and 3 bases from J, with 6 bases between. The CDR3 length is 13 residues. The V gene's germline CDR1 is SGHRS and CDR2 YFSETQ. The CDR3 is CASSLAGDYGYTF. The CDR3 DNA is TGCGCCAGCAGCTTGGCAGGGGACTATGGCTACACCTTC.

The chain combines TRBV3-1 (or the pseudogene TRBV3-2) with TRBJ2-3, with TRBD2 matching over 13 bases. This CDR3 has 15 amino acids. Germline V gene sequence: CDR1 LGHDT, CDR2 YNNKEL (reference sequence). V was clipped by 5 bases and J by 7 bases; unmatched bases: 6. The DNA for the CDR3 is TGTGCCAGCAGCTCCCGGACTAGCGGGGGCCATACGCAGTATTTT. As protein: CASSSRTSGGHTQYF.

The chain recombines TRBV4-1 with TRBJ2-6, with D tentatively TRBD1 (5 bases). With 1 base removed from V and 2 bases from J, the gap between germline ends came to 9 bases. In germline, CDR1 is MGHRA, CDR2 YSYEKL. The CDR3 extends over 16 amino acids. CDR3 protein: CASSQVARAGANVLTF. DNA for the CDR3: TGCGCCAGCAGCCAAGTCGCCAGGGCTGGGGCCAACGTCCTGACTTTC.

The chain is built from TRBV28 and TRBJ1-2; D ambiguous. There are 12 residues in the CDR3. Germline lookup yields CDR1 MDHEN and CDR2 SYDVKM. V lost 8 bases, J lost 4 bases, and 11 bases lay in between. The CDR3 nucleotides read TGTGCCAGCGGGCCCTGGGTCTATGGCTACACCTTC. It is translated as CASGPWVYGYTF.

The DNA for the CDR3 is TGTGCCATCAGTGGGAGGGGGACAGGTTCTAACTATGGCTACACCTTC. This translates into CAISGRGTGSNYGYTF. This chain connects TRBV10-3 to TRBJ1-2; TRBD1 matches 8 bases. J gave up 0 bases and V 4 bases, and 7 bases lay outside the gene matches. The germline V gene encodes CDR1 ENHRY and CDR2 SYGVKD. The CDR3 is 16 amino acids.

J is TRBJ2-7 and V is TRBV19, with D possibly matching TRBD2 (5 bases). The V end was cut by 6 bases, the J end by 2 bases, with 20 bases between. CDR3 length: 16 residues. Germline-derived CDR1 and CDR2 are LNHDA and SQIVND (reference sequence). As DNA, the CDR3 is TGTGCCAGTAGACGATCCGGCGCGGCGGGTGCCTACGAGCAGTACTTC. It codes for CASRRSGAAGAYEQYF.

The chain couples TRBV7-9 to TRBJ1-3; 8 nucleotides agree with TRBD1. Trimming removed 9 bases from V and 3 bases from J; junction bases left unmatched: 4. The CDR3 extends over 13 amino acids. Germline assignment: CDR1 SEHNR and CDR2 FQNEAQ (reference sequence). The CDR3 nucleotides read TGTGCCAGGCACAGGGGGAATGGAAACACCATATATTTT. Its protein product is CARHRGNGNTIYF.

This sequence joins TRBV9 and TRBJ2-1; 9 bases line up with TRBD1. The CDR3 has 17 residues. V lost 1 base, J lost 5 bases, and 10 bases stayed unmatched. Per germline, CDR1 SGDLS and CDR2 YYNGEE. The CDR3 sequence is CASSVFPGQGINNEQFF. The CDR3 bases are TGTGCCAGCAGCGTATTTCCCGGACAGGGGATCAACAATGAGCAGTTCTTC.

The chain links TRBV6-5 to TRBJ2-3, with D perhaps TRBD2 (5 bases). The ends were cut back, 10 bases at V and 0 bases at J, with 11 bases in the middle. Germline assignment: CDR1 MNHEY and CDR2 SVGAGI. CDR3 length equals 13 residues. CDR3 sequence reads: CATRGSSTDTQYF. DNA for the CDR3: TGTGCCACCCGGGGTAGTAGCACAGATACGCAGTATTTT.

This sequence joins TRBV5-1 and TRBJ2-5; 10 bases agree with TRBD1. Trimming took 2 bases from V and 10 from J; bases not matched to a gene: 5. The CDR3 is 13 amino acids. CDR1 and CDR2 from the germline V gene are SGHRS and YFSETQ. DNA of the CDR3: TGCGCCAGCAGCTTCCCGGGACAGGGGATCCAGTACTTC. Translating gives CASSFPGQGIQYF. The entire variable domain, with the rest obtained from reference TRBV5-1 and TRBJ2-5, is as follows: KAGVTQTPRYLIKTRGQQVTLSCSPISGHRSVSWYQQTPGQGLQFLFEYFSETQRNKGNFPGRFSGRQFSNSRSEMNVSTLELGDSALYLCASSFPGQGIQYFGPGTRLLVL.

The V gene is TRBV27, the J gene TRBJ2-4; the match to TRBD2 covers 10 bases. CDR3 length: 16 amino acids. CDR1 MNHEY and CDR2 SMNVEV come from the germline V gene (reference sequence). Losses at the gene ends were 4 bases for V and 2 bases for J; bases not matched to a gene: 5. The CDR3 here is CASSSRTSGPKNIQYF. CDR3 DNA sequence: TGTGCCAGCAGTTCTAGGACTAGCGGACCCAAAAACATTCAGTACTTC.

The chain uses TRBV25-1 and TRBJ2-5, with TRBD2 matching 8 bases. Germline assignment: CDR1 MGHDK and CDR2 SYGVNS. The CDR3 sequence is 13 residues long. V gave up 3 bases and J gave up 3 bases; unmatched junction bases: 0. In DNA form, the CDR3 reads TGTGCCAGCAGTGACGGGGGGGAAGAGACCCAGTACTTC. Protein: CASSDGGEETQYF.

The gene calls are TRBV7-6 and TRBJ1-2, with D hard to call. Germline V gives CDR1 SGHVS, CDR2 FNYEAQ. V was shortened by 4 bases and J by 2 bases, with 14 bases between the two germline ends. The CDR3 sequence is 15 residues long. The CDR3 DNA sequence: TGTGCCAGCAGCTCTCGGATACAGTCCAACTATGGCTACACCTTC. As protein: CASSSRIQSNYGYTF.

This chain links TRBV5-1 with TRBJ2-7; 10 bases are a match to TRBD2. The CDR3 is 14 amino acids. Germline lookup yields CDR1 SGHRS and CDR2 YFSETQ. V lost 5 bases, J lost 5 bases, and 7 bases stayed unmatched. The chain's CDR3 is CASSLGTSVDEQYF. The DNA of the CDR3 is TGCGCCAGCAGTCTCGGGACTAGCGTGGACGAGCAGTACTTC.

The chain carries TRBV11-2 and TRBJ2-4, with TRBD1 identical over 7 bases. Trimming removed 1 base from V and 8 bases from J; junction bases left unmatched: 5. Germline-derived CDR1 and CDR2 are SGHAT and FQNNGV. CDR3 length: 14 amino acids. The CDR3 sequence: CASSLGQGKYIQYF. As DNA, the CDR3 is TGTGCCAGCAGCTTAGGACAGGGAAAATACATTCAGTACTTC.

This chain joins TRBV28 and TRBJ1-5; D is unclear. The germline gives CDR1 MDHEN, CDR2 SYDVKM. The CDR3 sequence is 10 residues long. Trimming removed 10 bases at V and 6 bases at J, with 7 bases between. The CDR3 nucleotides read TGTGCCACCTTTACTCAGCCCCAGCATTTT. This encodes CATFTQPQHF.

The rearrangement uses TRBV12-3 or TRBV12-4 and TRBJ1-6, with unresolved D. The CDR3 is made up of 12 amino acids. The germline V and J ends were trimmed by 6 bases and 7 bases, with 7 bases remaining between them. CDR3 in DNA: TGTGCCAGCAGGACCCACAATTCACCCCTCCACTTT. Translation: CASRTHNSPLHF.

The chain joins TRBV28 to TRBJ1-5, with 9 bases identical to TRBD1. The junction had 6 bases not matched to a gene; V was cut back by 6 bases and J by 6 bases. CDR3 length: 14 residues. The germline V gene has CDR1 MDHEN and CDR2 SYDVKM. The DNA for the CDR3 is TGTGCCAGCAGCCCGGGACAGGGTAGTCAGCCCCAGCATTTT. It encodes CASSPGQGSQPQHF.

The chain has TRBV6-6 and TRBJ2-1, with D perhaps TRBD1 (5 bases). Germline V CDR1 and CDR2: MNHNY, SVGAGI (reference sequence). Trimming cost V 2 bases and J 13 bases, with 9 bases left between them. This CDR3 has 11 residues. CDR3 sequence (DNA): TGTGCCAGCAGTTACGCCCAGGGTCAGTTCTTC. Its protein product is CASSYAQGQFF.

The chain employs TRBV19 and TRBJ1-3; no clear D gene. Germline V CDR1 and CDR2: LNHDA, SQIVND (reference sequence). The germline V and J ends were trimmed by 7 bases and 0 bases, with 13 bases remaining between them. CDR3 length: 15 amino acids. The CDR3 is CASTTDGSSGNTIYF. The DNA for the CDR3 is TGTGCCAGTACCACAGACGGCAGCTCTGGAAACACCATATATTTT.

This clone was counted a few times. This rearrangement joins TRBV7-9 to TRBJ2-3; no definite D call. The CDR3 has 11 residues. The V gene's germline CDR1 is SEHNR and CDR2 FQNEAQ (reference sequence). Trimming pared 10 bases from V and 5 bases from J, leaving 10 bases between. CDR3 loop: CATVQGDTQYF. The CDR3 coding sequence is TGTGCCACCGTCCAAGGAGATACGCAGTATTTT. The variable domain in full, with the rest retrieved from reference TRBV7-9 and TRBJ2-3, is DTGVSQNPRHKITKRGQNVTFRCDPISEHNRLYWYRQTLGQGPEFLTYFQNEAQLEKSRLLSDRFSAERPKGSFSTLEIQRTEQGDSAMYLCATVQGDTQYFGPGTRLTVL.

CDR3: CASISQGAITGELFF. The DNA of the CDR3 is TGTGCCAGTATTAGCCAGGGGGCTATTACCGGGGAGCTGTTTTTT. The J gene is TRBJ2-2, the V gene TRBV19, with 8 bases matching TRBD1. J was trimmed by 5 bases and V by 7 bases; bases with no gene match: 9. The CDR3 consists of 15 residues. CDR1 is LNHDA and CDR2 is SQIVND in the germline V gene (reference sequence). Full variable domain (rest looked up from reference TRBV19 and TRBJ2-2): DGGITQSPKYLFRKEGQNVTLSCEQNLNHDAMYWYRQDPGQGLRLIYYSQIVNDFQKGDIAEGYSVSREKKESFPLTVTSAQKNPTAFYLCASISQGAITGELFFGEGSRLTVL.

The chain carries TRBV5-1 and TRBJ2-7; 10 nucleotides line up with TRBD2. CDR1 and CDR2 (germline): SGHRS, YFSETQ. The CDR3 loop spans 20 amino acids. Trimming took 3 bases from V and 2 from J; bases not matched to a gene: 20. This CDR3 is CASSSSVGLAGVRAPYEQYF. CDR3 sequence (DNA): TGCGCCAGCAGCTCCTCGGTGGGGCTAGCGGGAGTTCGGGCACCCTACGAGCAGTACTTC.

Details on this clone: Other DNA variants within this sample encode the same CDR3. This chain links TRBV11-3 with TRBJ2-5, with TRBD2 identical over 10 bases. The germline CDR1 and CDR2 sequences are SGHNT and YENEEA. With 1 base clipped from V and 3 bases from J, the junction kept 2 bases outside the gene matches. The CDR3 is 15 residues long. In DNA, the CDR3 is TGTGCCAGCAGCTTAGGGCTAGCGGGAGAAGAGACCCAGTACTTC. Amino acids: CASSLGLAGEETQYF.

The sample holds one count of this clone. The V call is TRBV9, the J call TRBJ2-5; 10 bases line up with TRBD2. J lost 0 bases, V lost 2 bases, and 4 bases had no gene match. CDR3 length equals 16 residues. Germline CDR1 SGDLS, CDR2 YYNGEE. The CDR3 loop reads CASSVGTSVYQETQYF. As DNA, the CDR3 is TGTGCCAGCAGCGTCGGGACTAGCGTTTACCAAGAGACCCAGTACTTC.